This TCR beta chain stems from a study of cytomegalovirus exposure and HLA in healthy donors. Study-wide results and caveats: Later analysis associated a missense DCLRE1C variant with TCR beta V- and J-gene trimming.

Researchers ran the PCR with 60 Vbeta and 13 Jbeta primers. Data came from immunoSEQ multiplex PCR; TCRdb stores just in-frame clones and leaves some out. The sample carries 160,000 or so clones, roughly 85% recorded once. The germline gives CDR1 LNHDA, CDR2 SQIVND (reference sequence). V shed 6 bases, J shed 0 bases, and the junction held 4 bases outside the gene matches. The CDR3 has 14 amino acids. Notes on this clone: Its specificity is unknown.

The clonotype originates from a man between 35 and 55 years old in good health and CMV-seronegative. The sequenced sample was PBMCs. V and J are TRBV19 and TRBJ1-1; 7 positions match TRBD1. The CDR3 loop is CASRETGMNTEAFF. Written as DNA, the CDR3 is TGTGCCAGTAGGGAGACAGGGATGAACACTGAAGCTTTCTTT.